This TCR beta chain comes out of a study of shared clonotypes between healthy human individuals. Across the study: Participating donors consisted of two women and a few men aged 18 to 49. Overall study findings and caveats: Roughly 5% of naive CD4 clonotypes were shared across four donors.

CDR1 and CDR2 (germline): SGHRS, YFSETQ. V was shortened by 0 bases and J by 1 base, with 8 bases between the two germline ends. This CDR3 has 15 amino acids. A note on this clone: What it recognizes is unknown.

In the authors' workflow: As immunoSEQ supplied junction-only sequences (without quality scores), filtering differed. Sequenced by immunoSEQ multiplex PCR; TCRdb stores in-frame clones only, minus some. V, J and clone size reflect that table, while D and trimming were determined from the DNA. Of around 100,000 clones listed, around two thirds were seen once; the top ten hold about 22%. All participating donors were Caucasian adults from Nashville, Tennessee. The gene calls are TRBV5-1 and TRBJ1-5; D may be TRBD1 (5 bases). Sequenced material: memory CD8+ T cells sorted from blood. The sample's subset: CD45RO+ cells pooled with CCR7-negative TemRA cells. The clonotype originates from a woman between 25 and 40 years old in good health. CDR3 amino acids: CASSLGTTSNQPQHF. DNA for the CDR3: TGCGCCAGCAGCTTGGGGACAACCAGCAATCAGCCCCAGCATTTT.